The 12 T cell receptor beta chains listed next were all sequenced from one sample in a study of shared clonotypes between healthy human individuals (TCRdb year 2020). The protocol used for the library was the immunoSEQ multiplex PCR assay. The immuneACCESS repertoire file appears here via TCRdb, limited to in-frame rearrangements. These files lack a portion of the clones; in checked studies, under half of the deficit traces to unresolved V genes, and the cause of the others is not known. Across this sample there are approximately 1,500,000 clones, with about 98% seen only once. The top ten clones comprise roughly 0.42% of the sample. Sequencing input: naive CD4+ T cells sorted from blood. Taken with the paper, the label for cell subset or site translates to: CD45RA+ positively selected. The receptors stem from a man between 25 and 39 years old in good health.

The chain is built from TRBV29-1 and TRBJ1-4; a possible D gene is TRBD1 (6 bases). CDR1 and CDR2 from the germline V gene are SQVTM and ANQGSEA. Trimming pared 1 base from V and 2 bases from J, leaving 8 bases between. The CDR3 contains 14 residues. This CDR3 is CSVEAGATNEKLFF. DNA for the CDR3: TGCAGCGTTGAAGCGGGGGCGACTAATGAAAAACTGTTTTTT.

This sequence joins TRBV14 and TRBJ2-5; a possible D gene is TRBD1 (6 bases). Germline assignment: CDR1 SGHDN and CDR2 FVKESK. The CDR3 has 16 residues. V lost 2 bases and J lost 3, with 16 bases in between. CDR3 DNA: TGTGCCAGCAGCCAACAGGTCTTTGGACAGAAAGAGACCCAGTACTTC. Protein: CASSQQVFGQKETQYF.

This sequence joins TRBV7-2 and TRBJ1-2; perhaps TRBD1 as D (6 bases). V shed 1 base and J shed 8 bases, with 14 bases lying between them. There are 14 residues in the CDR3. Germline V lookup: CDR1 SGHTA, CDR2 FQGNSA. Here the CDR3 DNA reads TGTGCCAGCAGCTTAGTCGCAGGGGCTGAGGGCTACACCTTC. This codes for CASSLVAGAEGYTF.

The chain couples TRBV29-1 to TRBJ1-2; D is uncertain. From germline, CDR1 is SQVTM and CDR2 ANQGSEA. The CDR3 runs 13 residues. Trimming stripped 2 bases from V and 6 bases from J, with 13 bases between. CDR3 sequence: CSVETDVLHGYTF. The CDR3 DNA sequence: TGCAGCGTTGAAACCGACGTTCTCCATGGCTACACCTTC.

The rearrangement joins TRBV2 to TRBJ2-5; D is undetermined. Deletions cut 0 bases from V and 5 bases from J, with 13 bases between. Germline values: CDR1 SNHLY, CDR2 FYNNEI. This CDR3 comprises 15 residues. The CDR3 DNA sequence: TGTGCCAGCAGTGAAGCGAGAAGGACCCACGAGACCCAGTACTTC. This encodes CASSEARRTHETQYF.

The genes are TRBV18 and TRBJ2-3; TRBD1 matches 9 bases. This CDR3 spans 15 amino acids. Germline lookup yields CDR1 KGHSH and CDR2 LQKENI. Trimming cost V 3 bases and J 2 bases; bases outside gene matches: 3. CDR3: CASSPGQGFTDTQYF. Here the CDR3 DNA reads TGTGCCAGCTCACCCGGACAGGGGTTCACAGATACGCAGTATTTT.

The chain joins TRBV10-3 to TRBJ2-3; 7 bases agree with TRBD2. The CDR3 has 13 residues. V gave up 8 bases and J gave up 2 bases; unmatched junction bases: 4. Germline V gene data show CDR1 as ENHRY and CDR2 as SYGVKD. CDR3 DNA: TGTGCCATCGGGGAGGGATCCACAGATACGCAGTATTTT. This sequence encodes CAIGEGSTDTQYF.

This chain links TRBV6-6 with TRBJ2-1; TRBD2 agrees at 9 bases. The CDR3 is 16 amino acids. V was clipped by 2 bases and J by 4 bases; unmatched bases: 6. In germline, CDR1 is MNHNY, CDR2 SVGAGI (reference sequence). CDR3 nucleotide sequence: TGTGCCAGCAGTTACCAGACTAGCGGAGATTACAATGAGCAGTTCTTC. It codes for CASSYQTSGDYNEQFF.

This sequence joins TRBV19 and TRBJ2-7; D gene unclear. The germline gives CDR1 LNHDA, CDR2 SQIVND (reference sequence). Deletions cut 2 bases from V and 4 bases from J, with 9 bases between. The CDR3 length is 13 residues. In DNA form, the CDR3 reads TGTGCCAGTAGTATATCGCTAAGATACGAGCAGTACTTC. It translates to CASSISLRYEQYF.

The chain couples TRBV7-9 to TRBJ2-3; 13 positions agree with TRBD2. J lost 2 bases, V lost 4 bases, and 9 bases had no gene match. Germline V gene sequence: CDR1 SEHNR, CDR2 FQNEAQ (reference sequence). This CDR3 is 18 amino acids long. In nucleotides, the CDR3 is TGTGCCAGCAGCTCTCAACTCGGACTAGCGGGGGTCACAGATACGCAGTATTTT. Protein: CASSSQLGLAGVTDTQYF.

This sequence joins TRBV15 and TRBJ2-3, with a weak D call TRBD2 (6 bases). CDR1 and CDR2 from the germline V gene are LNHNV and YYDKDF (reference sequence). CDR3 length equals 16 residues. V was trimmed by 1 base and J by 4 bases, leaving 15 bases between them. CDR3 region: CATSRGLARGSDTQYF. The CDR3, as DNA: TGTGCCACCAGCAGAGGATTGGCGCGGGGCTCAGATACGCAGTATTTT.

This chain connects TRBV11-2 to TRBJ2-1; D unclear. The length of the CDR3 is 12 residues. The germline V gene encodes CDR1 SGHAT and CDR2 FQNNGV. Trimming left V 5 bases short and J 7 bases short, with 9 bases between. CDR3 in amino acids: CASSVGSNEQFF. The DNA for the CDR3 is TGTGCCAGCAGCGTCGGTTCAAATGAGCAGTTCTTC.